A selection of T cell receptor beta chains follows, all from one sample in a study of vaccination effects on CD4 cells after COVID-19. The assay was immunoSEQ multiplex PCR, and TCRdb's table has in-frame clones only and misses some. The table includes about 45,000 clones, roughly 72% detected once. Their cognate antigens are unknown. Sequences were derived from CD4+ T cells from PBMCs cultured with SARS-CoV-2 spike peptides, sampled before COVID-19 vaccination. These receptors were taken from a human donor who received a COVID-19 vaccine. CDR3s include the opening cysteine and the closing phenylalanine or tryptophan. D genes are given only for firm matches. Some rows have no size entry. The others give once, few or many, or a class for an expanded clone.

clone size	V gene	D gene	J gene	CDR3 length	CDR3 DNA	CDR3 protein
.	TRBV5-6	.	TRBJ2-5	16	TGTGCCAGCAGCTTGGGGCGGGGGCAGATCCAAGAGACCCAGTACTTC	CASSLGRGQIQETQYF
few	TRBV28	.	TRBJ1-4	16	TGTGCCAGCAGTTTGACCTCGTCCAGAATAGGGGAAAAACTGTTTTTT	CASSLTSSRIGEKLFF
once	TRBV4-3	TRBD1	TRBJ2-3	17	TGCGCCAGCAGCCAAATGATGAGACAGGGGCGCACAGATACGCAGTATTTT	CASSQMMRQGRTDTQYF
.	TRBV7-8	.	TRBJ1-1	13	TGTGCCAGCAGCTATCTCCAGACGGGTCGAGCTTTCTTT	CASSYLQTGRAFF
.	TRBV28	TRBD2	TRBJ2-1	18	TGTGCCAGCAGAACTCCGGGACTAGCGGGGAGGATCTACAATGAGCAGTTCTTC	CASRTPGLAGRIYNEQFF
.	TRBV6-5	.	TRBJ1-5	14	TGTGCCAGCAGCGACCCCGGAAGGAGACAGCCCCAGCATTTT	CASSDPGRRQPQHF
.	TRBV14	TRBD1	TRBJ1-1	14	TGTGCCAGCAGCCGCAAACAGGGGAGCACTGAAGCTTTCTTT	CASSRKQGSTEAFF
few	TRBV24-1	.	TRBJ2-2	16	TGTGCCACCAGTCGCTTCGGCGGGGGCGACACCGGGGAGCTGTTTTTT	CATSRFGGGDTGELFF
.	TRBV5-1	TRBD1	TRBJ2-1	14	TGCGCCAGCAGCCCAGACGACAGGGACGATGAGCAGTTCTTC	CASSPDDRDDEQFF
few	TRBV28	.	TRBJ1-2	14	TGTGCCAGCCGGCCAGAGGGAGGCAACTATGGCTACACCTTC	CASRPEGGNYGYTF
.	TRBV18	.	TRBJ2-5	15	TGTGCCAGCTCACCGATCCCCTCTGGGGTGGAGACCCAGTACTTC	CASSPIPSGVETQYF
few	TRBV27	TRBD1	TRBJ1-1	13	TGTGCCAGCAGTTCGACAGGGTACACTGAAGCTTTCTTT	CASSSTGYTEAFF
.	TRBV7-7	TRBD1	TRBJ2-1	18	TGTGCCAGCAGCTTAGCGAAGGTCGGCAGGGGGCGGACCAATGAGCAGTTCTTC	CASSLAKVGRGRTNEQFF
.	TRBV5-4	TRBD1	TRBJ2-5	13	TGTGCCAGCAGGGGGACAGGGTACGAGACCCAGTACTTC	CASRGTGYETQYF
few	TRBV6-5	TRBD1	TRBJ1-1	15	TGTGCCAGCAGAGTGCAGGGGGTGGTGAACACTGAAGCTTTCTTT	CASRVQGVVNTEAFF
.	TRBV5-1	.	TRBJ1-1	15	TGCGCCAGCAGCTCTGGACAGACACAGAACACTGAAGCTTTCTTT	CASSSGQTQNTEAFF
.	TRBV5-1	TRBD2	TRBJ2-3	16	TGCGCCAGCAGCTCGGGCGCTAGCGGATACACAGATACGCAGTATTTT	CASSSGASGYTDTQYF
.	TRBV27	TRBD1	TRBJ2-5	18	TGTGCCAGCAGTGCGTTAGACAGGGGTATGTTAAGAGGGGAGACCCAGTACTTC	CASSALDRGMLRGETQYF
.	TRBV6-1	.	TRBJ1-4	13	TGTGCCAGCAGTGAAGGACCACAGAGCAAACTGTTTTTT	CASSEGPQSKLFF
.	TRBV7-9	.	TRBJ2-2	17	TGTGCCAGCAGCCCCCCATCAGCCGAGGCCAACACCGGGGAGCTGTTTTTT	CASSPPSAEANTGELFF
.	TRBV24-1	TRBD2	TRBJ2-5	16	TGTGCCACCAGTGGATCTTCGCGGGGGACCTCGGAGACCCAGTACTTC	CATSGSSRGTSETQYF
.	TRBV7-2	.	TRBJ2-4	13	TGTGCCAGCAGCTTACCAGGGGCCCGGTTCCGGTACTTC	CASSLPGARFRYF
.	TRBV28	.	TRBJ1-5	17	TGTGCCAGCAGTTTATGGAGCGGGGACACAGGCAATCAGCCCCAGCATTTT	CASSLWSGDTGNQPQHF
few	TRBV5-1	.	TRBJ1-1	15	TGCGCCAGCAGCTTTGCGACTGGGGGGAACGCTGAAGCTTTCTTT	CASSFATGGNAEAFF
.	TRBV6-5	.	TRBJ1-3	15	TGTGCCAGCATCCCGCCCGGAAGCTCTGGAAACACCATATATTTT	CASIPPGSSGNTIYF
.	TRBV7-2	.	TRBJ2-5	14	TGTGCCAGCAGCTCACCACCGGGTCAAGAGACCCAGTACTTC	CASSSPPGQETQYF
.	TRBV6-1	.	TRBJ1-1	12	TGTGCCAGCACTACCGGGGGGAATGAAGCTTTCTTT	CASTTGGNEAFF
.	TRBV6-6	TRBD1	TRBJ1-6	14	TGTGCCAGCAGCACGGACAGGGGCGGTTCACCCCTCCACTTT	CASSTDRGGSPLHF
.	TRBV6-6	.	TRBJ2-5	15	TGTGCCAGCAGTTATCGCCCGGCGTCCCAAGAGACCCAGTACTTC	CASSYRPASQETQYF
.	TRBV3-1/TRBV3-2	TRBD1	TRBJ2-5	17	TGTGCCAGCAGCCAAGATCCGACGGGACAGGCGGGTCGGACCCAGTACTTC	CASSQDPTGQAGRTQYF
.	TRBV5-1	TRBD1	TRBJ1-1	16	TGCGCCAGCAGCTTGGCAGGACAGGGGATGAACACTGAAGCTTTCTTT	CASSLAGQGMNTEAFF
.	TRBV15	.	TRBJ2-1	13	TGTGCCACCAGCGAGGGGCCGGCGGCGGTTCGGTTCTTC	CATSEGPAAVRFF
.	TRBV18	.	TRBJ1-5	14	TGTGCCAGCTCACCACCGGAAGGGGAACAGCCCCAGCATTTT	CASSPPEGEQPQHF
.	TRBV5-1	.	TRBJ2-3	14	TGCGCCAGCAGCTGGGGTGGTAGCACAGATACGCAGTATTTT	CASSWGGSTDTQYF
few	TRBV4-3	.	TRBJ1-1	16	TGCGCCAGCAGCCAAGACAACTACTCTATAAGGAATGAAGCTTTCTTT	CASSQDNYSIRNEAFF
.	TRBV10-2	TRBD1	TRBJ2-2	13	TGCGCCTCGGGACAGGCCAACACCGGGGAGCTGTTTTTT	CASGQANTGELFF
.	TRBV11-3	TRBD2	TRBJ2-5	14	TGTGCCATCCTGCGGGGGGGCCTCCAAGAGACCCAGTACTTC	CAILRGGLQETQYF
.	TRBV5-1	TRBD2	TRBJ2-3	18	TGCGCCAGCAGCTTGGGGACTAGCGGGGGAGACAATCTAGATACGCAGTATTTT	CASSLGTSGGDNLDTQYF
.	TRBV6-4	.	TRBJ1-5	10	TGTGCCAGCTTCTGGGTGCCCCAGCATTTT	CASFWVPQHF
.	TRBV29-1	.	TRBJ1-1	12	TGCAGCGCGCATCGGGACTTGACTGAAGCTTTCTTT	CSAHRDLTEAFF
once	TRBV27	.	TRBJ2-3	12	TGTGCCAGCAGTCAAGGGCATGATACGCAGTATTTT	CASSQGHDTQYF
.	TRBV4-2	TRBD2	TRBJ2-3	14	TGTGCCAGCAGCCAAGGGACTAGATCGTCGACGCAGTATTTT	CASSQGTRSSTQYF